This T cell receptor beta chain was retrieved from a study of blood T cell repertoires in COVID-19. In the study overall: T cells, B-cell-depleted T cells, or PBMCs supplied cDNA or gDNA.

Per the study methods: Researchers report that nucleated cell counts were estimated from reference gene primer amplification. Profiling relied on immunoSEQ multiplex PCR, and the TCRdb table lists in-frame clones only, not all of them. The V and J calls and clone size are taken from that table; D and trimming were inferred from the DNA. Among 20,000 to 25,000 clones listed, 86% were seen once. CDR3 length equals 19 residues. J was trimmed by 3 bases and V by 0 bases; bases with no gene match: 12. Germline lookup yields CDR1 SGHAT and CDR2 FQNNGV. This TCR was sampled from a woman aged 80 or over with acute or convalescent COVID-19. What was sequenced was peripheral blood. The J gene is TRBJ2-2, the V gene TRBV11-2, with 8 nucleotides matching TRBD2. The CDR3 bases are TGTGCCAGCAGCTTAGACCGCCGAGTCGGGGGGGGAGACACCGGGGAGCTGTTTTTT. Its translation is CASSLDRRVGGGDTGELFF.